This record covers a single TCR beta chain. Antigen specificity is unknown. For every donor, a draw yielded around 10 milliliters of peripheral blood. The CDR3 spans 15 residues. Looked up from germline, CDR1 is DFQATT and CDR2 is SNEGSKA (reference sequence). The V and J ends lost 7 bases and 4 bases respectively, with 20 bases between them. The use of a sample-barcoded 5' primer and a J-beta primer mix characterized a second PCR of roughly 7 to 11 cycles. The study obtained at least 2.5 million CDR3-containing paired-end reads from every sample. TCRdb itself ran the 5' RACE reads through MiXCR, one entry per CDR3 protein. The sample carries 700,000 or so distinct CDR3 sequences, 35% to 50% recorded once. This record belongs to a study of blood T cells in healthy people across ages. General study points: TCR beta diversity tracked closely with naive T cell percentage.

The chain uses TRBV20-1 and TRBJ2-1; D might be TRBD1 or TRBD2, each matching 6 bases. This clonotype originated in an elderly man in good health. The sequenced sample consisted of blood. CDR3 sequence (DNA): TGCAGTGTTCTCGGGGCAGGGGACTTTTACAATGAGCAGTTCTTC. Translation: CSVLGAGDFYNEQFF.